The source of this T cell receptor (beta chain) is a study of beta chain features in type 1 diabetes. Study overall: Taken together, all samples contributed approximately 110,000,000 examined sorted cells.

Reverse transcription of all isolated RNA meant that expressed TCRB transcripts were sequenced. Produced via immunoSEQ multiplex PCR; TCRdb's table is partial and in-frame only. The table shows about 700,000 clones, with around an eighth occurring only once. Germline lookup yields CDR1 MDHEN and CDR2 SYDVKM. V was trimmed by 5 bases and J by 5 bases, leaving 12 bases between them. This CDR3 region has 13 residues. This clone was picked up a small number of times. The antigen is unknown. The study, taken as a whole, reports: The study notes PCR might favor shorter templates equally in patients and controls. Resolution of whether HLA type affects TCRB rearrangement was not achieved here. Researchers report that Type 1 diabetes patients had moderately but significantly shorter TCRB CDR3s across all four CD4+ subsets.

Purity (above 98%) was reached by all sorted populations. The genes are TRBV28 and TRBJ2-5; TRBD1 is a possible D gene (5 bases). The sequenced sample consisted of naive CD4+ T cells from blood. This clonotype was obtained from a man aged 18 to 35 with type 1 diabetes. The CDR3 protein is CASSPGYGETQYF. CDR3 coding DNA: TGTGCCAGCAGTCCAGGGTACGGGGAGACCCAGTACTTC.